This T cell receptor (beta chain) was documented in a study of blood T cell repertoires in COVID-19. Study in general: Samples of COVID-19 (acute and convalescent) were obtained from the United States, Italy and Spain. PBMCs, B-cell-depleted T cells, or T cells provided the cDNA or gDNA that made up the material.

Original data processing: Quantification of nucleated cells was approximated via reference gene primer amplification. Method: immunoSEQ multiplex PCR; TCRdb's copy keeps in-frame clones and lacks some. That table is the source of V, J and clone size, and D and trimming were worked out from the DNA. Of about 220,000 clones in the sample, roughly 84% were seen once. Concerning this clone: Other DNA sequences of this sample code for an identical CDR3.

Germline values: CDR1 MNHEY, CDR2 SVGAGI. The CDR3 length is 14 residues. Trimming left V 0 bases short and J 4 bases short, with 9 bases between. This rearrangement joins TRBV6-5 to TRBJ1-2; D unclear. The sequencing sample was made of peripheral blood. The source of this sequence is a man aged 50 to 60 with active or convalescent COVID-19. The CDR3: CASSYSIGSYGYTF. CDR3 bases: TGTGCCAGCAGTTACTCGATTGGGAGCTATGGCTACACCTTC.